This T cell receptor beta chain derives from a study of HIV-infected patients and healthy controls. Judged by abundance, this clonotype is medium-sized (0.01 to 0.1%). What it recognizes is unknown. Roughly three months, about 14 weeks, into antiretroviral therapy, follow-up blood was collected. No cell fractionation was done, so the repertoire covers all unsorted peripheral blood T cells. Study findings and constraints: HLA types of the donors remained undetermined. MAIT alpha-chain CDR3s were frequent in healthy controls, depleted in HIV+.

The V end lost 6 bases, the J end lost 0 bases, and 13 bases lay between the germline ends. Germline V gives CDR1 SGHRS, CDR2 YFSETQ. CDR3 size: 15 residues. Alpha and beta constant-region primers primed reverse transcription of approximately 0.55 ug RNA. Each of the alpha and beta chains got its own library through chain-specific third strand synthesis with indices. A 5' RACE adapter with a random hexamer and the SP2 primer site was joined to cDNA. TCRdb ran MiXCR on the 5' RACE reads and lists one entry per CDR3 protein. The table lists 6,400 or so distinct CDR3 sequences, around 9% of them singletons.

The J gene is TRBJ2-1, the V gene TRBV5-1; a weak D match, TRBD1 (5 bases). The clonotype originates from an adult with HIV infection. Sequencing used blood, obtained during antiretroviral therapy. CDR3 loop: CASNEEGASYNEQFF. CDR3 in DNA: TGCGCCAGCAACGAAGAAGGGGCCTCCTACAATGAGCAGTTCTTC.